This TCR beta chain derives from a study of blood T cell repertoires in COVID-19. Whole-study context: Acute-phase and convalescent COVID-19 samples originated in the United States, Italy and Spain. PBMCs, B-cell-depleted T cells, or T cells provided the cDNA or gDNA that made up the material.

Germline-derived CDR1 and CDR2 are SGHTA and FQGNSA. The CDR3 loop spans 17 amino acids. The V and J ends lost 1 base and 2 bases, in that order; junction bases with no gene match: 8. How the authors handled the data: From reference gene primer amplification, estimates of nucleated cell counts were derived. Libraries were prepared by immunoSEQ multiplex PCR; TCRdb keeps only in-frame clonotypes and omits some of them. Clone size and V and J calls were adopted from that table, with D and trimming inferred from the DNA. The sample lists 55,000 to 90,000 clones; around nine tenths were seen once. Sequencing was performed on peripheral blood. This TCR was sampled from a woman in her fifties or sixties with acute or convalescent COVID-19. The genes are TRBV7-2 and TRBJ1-5; 7 bases are shared with TRBD1. The CDR3 loop reads CASSLGRQGVGNQPQHF. Here the CDR3 DNA reads TGTGCCAGCAGCTTAGGACGGCAGGGGGTTGGCAATCAGCCCCAGCATTTT.